This note documents a single T cell receptor beta chain sequence. Its antigen is unknown. Version v3.0 of the immunoSEQ assay ran at survey level. Using immunoSEQ multiplex PCR, the repertoire was profiled, and TCRdb retains in-frame clones only, with some absent. The table lists 20,000 to 30,000 clones, roughly nine tenths of them singletons. For each donor, at least one pre-ART and at least two post-ART PBMC samples were available. The data originate from a study of long-term antiretroviral therapy in people with HIV. Regarding the study as a whole: The study collected no data on ART adherence, viral resistance or therapy changes. Diversity remained lower than transplant donor controls, even though it increased after ART.

Germline V gene sequence: CDR1 PRHDT, CDR2 FYEKMQ (reference sequence). The V end was cut by 4 bases, the J end by 5 bases, with 14 bases between. The CDR3 covers 15 residues. The specimen comprised unsorted PBMCs, sampled 1.9 years after starting antiretroviral therapy. The clonotype comes from a woman aged 25 to 45 with HIV. The gene calls are TRBV13 and TRBJ1-4, with TRBD1 as a possible D gene (5 bases). CDR3 sequence reads: CASSSTGTGNEKLFF. The CDR3 DNA sequence: TGTGCCAGCAGCTCCACCGGGACGGGAAATGAAAAACTGTTTTTT.